Below, 5 T cell receptor beta chains from the same sample are listed, as sequenced in a study of blood T cell repertoires in COVID-19. Libraries were prepared by immunoSEQ multiplex PCR; TCRdb keeps only in-frame clonotypes and omits some of them. Among roughly 220,000 clones listed, 84% were seen once. Sequencing was carried out using PBMCs or T cells enriched from blood (not recorded which). The receptor set was obtained from a woman in her thirties or forties who had recovered from COVID-19.

V usage is TRBV29-1 and J usage is TRBJ2-7; D is ambiguous. The CDR3 spans 12 residues. Germline lookup yields CDR1 SQVTM and CDR2 ANQGSEA. With 6 bases removed from V and 0 bases from J, the gap between germline ends came to 9 bases. The CDR3 DNA sequence: TGCAGCGTCCTAGTCGCCTCCTACGAGCAGTACTTC. Translation: CSVLVASYEQYF.

The CDR3, as DNA: TGTGCCAGCAGTAACAACAGGGATGAGGGTGAAAAACTGTTTTTT. Translating it yields CASSNNRDEGEKLFF. The chain has TRBV6-5 and TRBJ1-4, with TRBD1 as a possible D gene (6 bases). Between the trimmed V and J ends, which lost 5 bases and 7 bases, there was a span of 17 bases. Germline CDR1 is MNHEY and CDR2 is SVGAGI. The CDR3 has 15 residues.

This clone was counted only a few times. The genes are TRBV11-2 and TRBJ2-3; TRBD2 matches at 12 bases. Unmatched junction bases numbered 7, after V lost 4 bases and J lost 2 bases. The CDR3 has 17 residues. Germline V gene data show CDR1 as SGHAT and CDR2 as FQNNGV. CDR3 DNA sequence: TGTGCCAGCAGCTCCCGGGCTAGCGGGAGGGTCACAGATACGCAGTATTTT. This gives the protein CASSSRASGRVTDTQYF.

This chain joins TRBV24-1 and TRBJ2-2; 7 positions agree with TRBD2. The CDR3 loop spans 16 amino acids. V lost 2 bases, J lost 6 bases, and 8 bases stayed unmatched. Looked up from germline, CDR1 is KGHDR and CDR2 is SFDVKD. CDR3 DNA sequence: TGTGCCACCAGTGATTGGGGGGAGGGCCGACCCGGGGAGCTGTTTTTT. Protein: CATSDWGEGRPGELFF.

The CDR3 protein is CASSRGVEAFF. The CDR3, as DNA: TGTGCCAGCAGTCGGGGGGTTGAAGCTTTCTTT. The chain is built from TRBV2 and TRBJ1-1; tentative D call: TRBD1 (5 bases). The CDR3 length is 11 residues. The V end was cut by 5 bases, the J end by 7 bases, with 8 bases between. Germline V lookup: CDR1 SNHLY, CDR2 FYNNEI.